The 10 T cell receptor beta chains listed next were all sequenced from one sample in a study of CD8 T cells in Susac syndrome. It was with random hexamers that 0.5 to 1 ug RNA was reverse transcribed. MiXCR, applied by TCRdb to the immunoSEQ multiplex PCR reads, yields one record per CDR3 protein. The sample carries some 300,000 distinct CDR3 sequences, about 88% recorded once. Sequencing input: CD8+ T cells from PBMCs. These receptors were obtained from a human donor with multiple sclerosis.

V gene TRBV11-2 combines with J gene TRBJ1-1; D uncertain. Per germline, CDR1 SGHAT and CDR2 FQNNGV. The V gene lost 0 bases and the J gene lost 6 bases, with 17 bases spanning the gap. CDR3 length equals 16 residues. The CDR3 nucleotides read TGTGCCAGCAGCTTAGATCATAAGGCGCAGGCTTCTGAAGCTTTCTTT. It encodes CASSLDHKAQASEAFF.

This clonotype was detected only once. The chain carries TRBV6-2 or TRBV6-3 and TRBJ1-1; maybe TRBD1 (5 bases). The CDR3 runs 17 residues. CDR1 and CDR2 (germline): MNHEY, SVGEGT. With 0 bases removed from V and 3 bases from J, the gap between germline ends came to 17 bases. CDR3 DNA: TGTGCCAGCAGTTACTCGCCTAGCGGGGGTTACTACACTGAAGCTTTCTTT. Protein: CASSYSPSGGYYTEAFF.

The gene calls are TRBV13 and TRBJ2-1, with D perhaps matching TRBD1 (7 bases). Trimming left V 3 bases short and J 15 bases short, with 24 bases between. The CDR3 sequence is 15 residues long. Germline lookup yields CDR1 PRHDT and CDR2 FYEKMQ (reference sequence). As DNA, the CDR3 is TGTGCCAGCAGCTTGGGGCAGGGGGGCAGGATGGGAGCGTTCTTC. Translated: CASSLGQGGRMGAFF.

DNA for the CDR3: TGTGCCAGCAGCTTAAGGGGGGTCCTATACGAGCAGTACTTC. The encoded protein is CASSLRGVLYEQYF. The chain uses TRBV7-6 and TRBJ2-7; D may match TRBD1 or TRBD2 (6 bases each). The CDR3 contains 14 residues. The germline V gene has CDR1 SGHVS and CDR2 FNYEAQ. V was shortened by 2 bases and J by 4 bases, with 12 bases between the two germline ends.

CDR3 nucleotide sequence: TGTGCCAGCAGCCAAGTCCCCAGCTATGAGCAGTTCTTC. Residues: CASSQVPSYEQFF. The V and J genes are TRBV14 and TRBJ2-1, with D unresolved. Trimming pared 1 base from V and 8 bases from J, leaving 9 bases between. Germline values: CDR1 SGHDN, CDR2 FVKESK. CDR3 length: 13 amino acids. The full variable domain, its missing parts supplied by reference TRBV14 and TRBJ2-1, is EAGVTQFPSHSVIEKGQTVTLRCDPISGHDNLYWYRRVMGKEIKFLLHFVKESKQDESGMPNNRFLAERTGGTYSTLKVQPAELEDSGVYFCASSQVPSYEQFFGPGTRLTVL.

This rearrangement joins TRBV6-2 or TRBV6-3 to TRBJ2-1, with D uncertain. This CDR3 is 14 amino acids long. The V gene lost 2 bases and the J gene lost 7 bases, with 12 bases spanning the gap. CDR1 is MNHEY, CDR2 SVGEGT, per germline. CDR3 amino acids: CASSYQAPGNEQFF. CDR3 in DNA: TGTGCCAGCAGTTACCAAGCGCCGGGTAATGAGCAGTTCTTC.

The chain is built from TRBV27 and TRBJ2-4; D call uncertain. CDR1 and CDR2 from the germline V gene are MNHEY and SMNVEV (reference sequence). The germline V and J ends were trimmed by 4 bases and 0 bases, with 10 bases remaining between them. The CDR3 runs 15 residues. The DNA for the CDR3 is TGTGCCAGCAGTTCCCGATTACTAGCCAAAAACATTCAGTACTTC. Protein sequence: CASSSRLLAKNIQYF.

This clonotype has only one observation. The rearrangement joins TRBV10-3 to TRBJ2-1; TRBD2 agrees at 12 bases. Germline CDR1 ENHRY, CDR2 SYGVKD. This CDR3 is built from 16 residues. Trimming cost V 3 bases and J 3 bases; bases outside gene matches: 3. The CDR3 DNA sequence: TGTGCCATCAGTGATACACTAGCGGGGGGCTACAATGAGCAGTTCTTC. Encoded protein: CAISDTLAGGYNEQFF.

The chain recombines TRBV3-1 with TRBJ2-1, with a possible D match to TRBD2 (5 bases). V lost 3 bases and J 2 bases, leaving 14 bases between the germline ends. Germline values: CDR1 LGHDT, CDR2 YNNKEL (reference sequence). The CDR3 contains 16 residues. In DNA, the CDR3 is TGTGCCAGCAGCCAGGCCAAAGGGAGCCCCTACAATGAGCAGTTCTTC. Translating it yields CASSQAKGSPYNEQFF.

The CDR3 loop reads CASRSGLALPETQYF. The CDR3 coding sequence is TGTGCCAGCCGATCGGGCCTAGCGCTCCCAGAGACCCAGTACTTC. The chain joins TRBV7-9 to TRBJ2-5; perhaps TRBD2 as D (6 bases). The V and J ends lost 8 bases and 4 bases respectively, with 20 bases between them. This CDR3 region has 15 residues. The germline V gene has CDR1 SEHNR and CDR2 FQNEAQ (reference sequence).